This entry lists 10 T cell receptor beta chains sequenced from one sample in a study of T cells in localized non-small cell lung cancer. Some clones are missing from TCRdb's copy, which holds only in-frame ones; the method was immunoSEQ multiplex PCR. The sample has some 38,000 clones; around 86% are singletons. The sequences come from peripheral blood mononuclear cells, collected before any cancer treatment. These receptors all stem from a male donor at least 60 years old with stage II lung adenocarcinoma.

V usage is TRBV19 and J usage is TRBJ1-5; D is uncertain. Per the germline V gene, CDR1 is LNHDA and CDR2 is SQIVND (reference sequence). This CDR3 comprises 12 residues. The germline V and J ends were trimmed by 4 bases and 2 bases, with 3 bases remaining between them. In nucleotides, the CDR3 is TGTGCCAGTAGTAAGGGCAATCAGCCCCAGCATTTT. It translates to CASSKGNQPQHF. Together with reference TRBV19 and TRBJ1-5, the CDR3 gives the full variable domain: DGGITQSPKYLFRKEGQNVTLSCEQNLNHDAMYWYRQDPGQGLRLIYYSQIVNDFQKGDIAEGYSVSREKKESFPLTVTSAQKNPTAFYLCASSKGNQPQHFGDGTRLSIL.

The chain links TRBV28 to TRBJ2-2, with D unresolved. Germline V gives CDR1 MDHEN, CDR2 SYDVKM. The CDR3 consists of 16 residues. The V end lost 5 bases, the J end lost 3 bases, and 16 bases lay between the germline ends. DNA of the CDR3: TGTGCCAGCAGTCAATACGGGCCCCCGCACACCGGGGAGCTGTTTTTT. This encodes CASSQYGPPHTGELFF.

The chain joins TRBV18 to TRBJ1-1; D uncertain. The CDR3 sequence is 14 residues long. The germline V gene has CDR1 KGHSH and CDR2 LQKENI. Trimming took 3 bases from V and 1 from J, leaving 9 bases between them. CDR3 sequence reads: CASSPPRSNTEAFF. CDR3 bases: TGTGCCAGCTCACCGCCAAGATCGAACACTGAAGCTTTCTTT.

This chain links TRBV11-2 with TRBJ1-1; D gene uncertain. Germline V gene data show CDR1 as SGHAT and CDR2 as FQNNGV. V was trimmed by 3 bases and J by 6 bases, leaving 20 bases between them. This CDR3 has 16 residues. CDR3 nucleotides: TGTGCCAGCAGCTTGAGCTCTACCCTATCGGGAGCTGAAGCTTTCTTT. It is translated as CASSLSSTLSGAEAFF. Using reference TRBV11-2 and TRBJ1-1 for the parts outside the CDR3, the full variable domain is EAGVAQSPRYKIIEKRQSVAFWCNPISGHATLYWYQQILGQGPKLLIQFQNNGVVDDSQLPKDRFSAERLKGVDSTLKIQPAKLEDSAVYLCASSLSSTLSGAEAFFGQGTRLTVV.

This clone showed up just a few times. This CDR3 reads CASSLGTTGGNTEAFF. In DNA, the CDR3 is TGTGCCAGCAGCTTAGGAACGACCGGGGGGAACACTGAAGCTTTCTTT. V usage is TRBV13 and J usage is TRBJ1-1; maybe TRBD1 (5 bases). Germline V CDR1 and CDR2: PRHDT, FYEKMQ (reference sequence). The CDR3 runs to 16 residues. The V end was cut by 0 bases, the J end by 1 base, with 12 bases between.

This clone was observed a handful of times. Other DNA sequences in the sample encode the same CDR3. The chain combines TRBV7-2 with TRBJ2-5, with D possibly being TRBD2 (5 bases). The germline V gene has CDR1 SGHTA and CDR2 FQGNSA. V lost 3 bases and J lost 5, with 10 bases in between. CDR3 size: 13 residues. For the CDR3, the DNA is TGTGCCAGCAGCTTTAATAGGAGGGAGACCCAGTACTTC. It encodes CASSFNRRETQYF.

The chain combines TRBV7-9 with TRBJ1-2; a possible D gene is TRBD1 (5 bases). Germline V gene data show CDR1 as SEHNR and CDR2 as FQNEAQ (reference sequence). Trimming stripped 5 bases from V and 8 bases from J, with 15 bases between. The CDR3 sequence is 13 residues long. The CDR3 nucleotides are TGTGCCAGCAGCCCCGTGAGGCGGGGGGGCTACACCTTC. This codes for CASSPVRRGGYTF.

J is TRBJ1-2 and V is TRBV6-5; 9 bases map to TRBD1. V was clipped by 3 bases and J by 7 bases; unmatched bases: 3. CDR1 is MNHEY, CDR2 SVGAGI, per germline. This CDR3 is 13 amino acids long. The CDR3 nucleotides are TGTGCCAGCAGTTATGGGACAGGGTTTGGCTACACCTTC. This translates into CASSYGTGFGYTF.

The chain has TRBV5-1 and TRBJ2-5; tentatively, D is TRBD2 (6 bases). V gave up 0 bases and J gave up 5 bases, with 14 bases separating them. The CDR3 extends over 15 amino acids. Germline CDR1 is SGHRS and CDR2 is YFSETQ. CDR3 coding DNA: TGCGCCAGCAGCTTGGTGGCAGCCGCGGGGGAGACCCAGTACTTC. It codes for CASSLVAAAGETQYF.

The J gene is TRBJ2-3, the V gene TRBV5-4, with TRBD2 identical over 8 bases. Germline values: CDR1 SGHNT, CDR2 YYREEE (reference sequence). Trimming at V came to 4 bases and at J to 4 bases, leaving 14 bases not matched to a gene. The CDR3 length is 17 residues. The CDR3 is CASSAPFVSGNADTQYF. CDR3 DNA sequence: TGTGCCAGCAGCGCGCCATTTGTTAGCGGGAATGCAGATACGCAGTATTTT.